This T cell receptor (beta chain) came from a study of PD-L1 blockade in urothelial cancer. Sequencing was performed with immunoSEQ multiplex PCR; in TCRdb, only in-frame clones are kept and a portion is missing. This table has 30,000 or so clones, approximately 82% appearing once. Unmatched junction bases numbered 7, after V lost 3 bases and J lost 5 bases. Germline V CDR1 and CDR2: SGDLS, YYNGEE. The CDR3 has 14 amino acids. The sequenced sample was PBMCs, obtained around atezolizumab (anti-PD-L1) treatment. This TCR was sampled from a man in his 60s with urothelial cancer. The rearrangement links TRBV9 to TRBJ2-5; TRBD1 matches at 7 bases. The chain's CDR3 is CASSGQGFMETQYF. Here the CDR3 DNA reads TGTGCCAGCAGCGGACAGGGTTTTATGGAGACCCAGTACTTC.